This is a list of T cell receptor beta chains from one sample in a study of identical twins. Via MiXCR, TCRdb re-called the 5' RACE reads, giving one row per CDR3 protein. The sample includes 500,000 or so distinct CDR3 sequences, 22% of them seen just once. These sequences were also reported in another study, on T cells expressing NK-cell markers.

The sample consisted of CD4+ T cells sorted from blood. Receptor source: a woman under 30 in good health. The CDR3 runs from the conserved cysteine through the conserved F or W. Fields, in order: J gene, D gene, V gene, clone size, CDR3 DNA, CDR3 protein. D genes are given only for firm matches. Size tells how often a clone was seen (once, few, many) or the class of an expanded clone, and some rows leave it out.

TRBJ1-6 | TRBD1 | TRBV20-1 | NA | TGCAGTGCTAGGGCGGGAGGACAGGATCGGTCACCCCTCCACTTT | CSARAGGQDRSPLHF
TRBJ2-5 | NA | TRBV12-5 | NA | TGTGCTAGTGGGCGACAGGGAGGAGAGACCCAGTACTTC | CASGRQGGETQYF
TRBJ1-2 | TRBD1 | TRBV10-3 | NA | TGTGCCATCAGTGAGTCTGGGACAGACTATGGCTACACCTTC | CAISESGTDYGYTF
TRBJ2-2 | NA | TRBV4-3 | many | TGCGCCAGCAGCCAGGCCCTACACATCACCGGGGAGCTGTTTTTT | CASSQALHITGELFF
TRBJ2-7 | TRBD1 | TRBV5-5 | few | TGTGCCATCGGCGGACAGGGTGGGGTGCAGTACTTC | CAIGGQGGVQYF
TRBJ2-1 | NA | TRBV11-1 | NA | TGTGCCAGCAGCTTAACCCCACACGCTGGTATCTCCTACAATGAGCAGTTCTTC | CASSLTPHAGISYNEQFF
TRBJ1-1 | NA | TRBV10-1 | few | TGCGCCAGCAGTGACGGGGGTGTAACCAACAAAGCTTTCTTT | CASSDGGVTNKAFF
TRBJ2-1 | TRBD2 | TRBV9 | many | TGTGCCAGCAGCGTATATAGCGGGGGGGCGTACAATGAGCAGTTCTTC | CASSVYSGGAYNEQFF
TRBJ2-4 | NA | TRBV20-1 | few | TGCAGTGCTAGAGAATCGGGACCCAAAAACATTCAGTACTTC | CSARESGPKNIQYF
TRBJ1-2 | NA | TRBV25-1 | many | TGTGCCAGCAGTCAGAGATTCGACGGCTACACCTTC | CASSQRFDGYTF
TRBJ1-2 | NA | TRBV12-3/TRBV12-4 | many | TGTGCCAGCAGTTTGTGGAAAAACTATGGCTACACCTTC | CASSLWKNYGYTF
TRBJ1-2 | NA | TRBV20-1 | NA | TGCAGTGCTTCGGACAGACTCTATGGCTACACCTTC | CSASDRLYGYTF
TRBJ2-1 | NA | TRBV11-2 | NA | TGTGCCAGCAACGTTGGTGGGGGTGACGGTATAAGGTTCTTC | CASNVGGGDGIRFF
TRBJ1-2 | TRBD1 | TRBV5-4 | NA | TGTGCCAGCAGCCACGCTGGGACAGGGGGCAAGAGCGGCTACACCTTC | CASSHAGTGGKSGYTF
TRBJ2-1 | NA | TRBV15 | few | TGTGCCACCAGCAGGCGATCGGGGGGCCCCAATGAGCAGTTCTTC | CATSRRSGGPNEQFF
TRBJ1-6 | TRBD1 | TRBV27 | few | TGTGCCAGCACCGGGGACAGGGAAAGAGGCACCTATAATTCACCCCTCCACTTT | CASTGDRERGTYNSPLHF
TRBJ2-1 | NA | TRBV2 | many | TGTGCCAGCAGTCTCAGAGTATACAATGAGCAGTTCTTC | CASSLRVYNEQFF
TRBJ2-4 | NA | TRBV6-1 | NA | TGTGCCAGCAATCGAGCGAAAGCCAAAAACATTCAGTACTTC | CASNRAKAKNIQYF
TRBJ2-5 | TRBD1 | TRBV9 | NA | TGTGCCAGCAGCCCCCGACAGGGCGCGTTCCAAGAGACCCAGTACTTC | CASSPRQGAFQETQYF
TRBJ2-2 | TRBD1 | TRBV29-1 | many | TGCAGCGTTGTGCAGGGGGCAGATACCCGTACCGGGGAGCTGTTTTTT | CSVVQGADTRTGELFF
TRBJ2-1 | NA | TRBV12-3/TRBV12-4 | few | TGTGCCAGCGTTAGGAGCAGTAACAATGAGCAGTTCTTC | CASVRSSNNEQFF
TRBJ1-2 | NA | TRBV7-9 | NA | TGTGCCAGCAGCTTGAAGGGTTTGGACCCAGGCTACACCTTC | CASSLKGLDPGYTF
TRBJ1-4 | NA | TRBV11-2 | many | TGTGCCAGCAGCTCCGTTCAGGGGAGTTTGGTGACTAATGAAAAACTGTTTTTT | CASSSVQGSLVTNEKLFF
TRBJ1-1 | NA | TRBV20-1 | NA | TGCAGTGCTAGCAGGCCTCGCACTGAAGCTTTCTTT | CSASRPRTEAFF
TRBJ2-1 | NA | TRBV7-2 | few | TGTGCCAGCAGCTTATGGGACAAGGGTGGGTTCTTC | CASSLWDKGGFF
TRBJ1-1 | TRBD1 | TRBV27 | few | TGTGCCAGCGGCCGGGACAGGGGGTCCACTGAAGCTTTCTTT | CASGRDRGSTEAFF
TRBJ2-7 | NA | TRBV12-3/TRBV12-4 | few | TGTGCCAGCAGTCCCTGGTCCCAGGGAGTATACGAGCAGTACTTC | CASSPWSQGVYEQYF
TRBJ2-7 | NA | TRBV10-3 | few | TGTGCCATCATGAGGGCAGGGACCTACGAGCAGTACTTC | CAIMRAGTYEQYF
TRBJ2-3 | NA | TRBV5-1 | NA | TGCGCCAGCAGTGACAGGACGACCCTCTCTAACACAGATACGCAGTATTTT | CASSDRTTLSNTDTQYF
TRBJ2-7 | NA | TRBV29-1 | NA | TGCAGCGTAAATGGGGGCGGCAGCTCCTACGAGCAGTACTTC | CSVNGGGSSYEQYF
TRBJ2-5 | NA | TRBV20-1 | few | TGCAGTGCTAGAAGGCCCACTGCGGGGGAGACCCAGTACTTC | CSARRPTAGETQYF
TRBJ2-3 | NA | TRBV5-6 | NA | TGTGCCAGCAGCCGTATAGGAGGGAGCACAGATACGCAGTATTTT | CASSRIGGSTDTQYF
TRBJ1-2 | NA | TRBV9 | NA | TGTGCCAGCAGCGTAGTAATGGGTGGCTACACCTTC | CASSVVMGGYTF
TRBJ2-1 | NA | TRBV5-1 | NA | TGCGCCAGCAGCTTGGGACAGGGAGGCGCCTTC | CASSLGQGGAF
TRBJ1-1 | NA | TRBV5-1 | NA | TGCGCCAGCAGCAAAGACGGTATGAACACTGAAGCTTTCTTT | CASSKDGMNTEAFF
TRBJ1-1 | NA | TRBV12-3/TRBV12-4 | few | TGTGCCAGCTGGAGGGGCGAAGCTTTCTTT | CASWRGEAFF
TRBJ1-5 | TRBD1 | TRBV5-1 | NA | TGCGCCAGCAGCTTGGAAGGACAGGTGAGTCAGCCCCAGCATTTT | CASSLEGQVSQPQHF
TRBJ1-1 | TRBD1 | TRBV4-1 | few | TGCGCCAGCAGCCCTTACCAGGGGGGAGCTTTCTTT | CASSPYQGGAFF
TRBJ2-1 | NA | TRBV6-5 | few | TGTGCCAGCAGTTACGAGGTCAGCGGCCTAGGGGAGTTCTTC | CASSYEVSGLGEFF
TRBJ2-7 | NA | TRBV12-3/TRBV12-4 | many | TGTGCCAGCACCTCGGGCCCCACCTACGAGCAGTACTTC | CASTSGPTYEQYF
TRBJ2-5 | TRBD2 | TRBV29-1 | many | TGCAGCGGTCTAGCGGGAGCGGAGACCCAGTACTTC | CSGLAGAETQYF
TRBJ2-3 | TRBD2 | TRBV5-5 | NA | TGTGCCAGCAGCTCATTCCCACTCTTTAGCGGGAGCACAGATACGCAGTATTTT | CASSSFPLFSGSTDTQYF
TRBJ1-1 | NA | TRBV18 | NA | TGTGCCAGCTCACGGGTTGGGGACCCGCGGGGAACTGAAGCTTTCTTT | CASSRVGDPRGTEAFF
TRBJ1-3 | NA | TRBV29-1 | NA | TGCAGCGCCCTGACTTTCTCTGGAAACACCATATATTTT | CSALTFSGNTIYF
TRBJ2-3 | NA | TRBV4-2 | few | TGTGCCAGCAGCCAGCCCGGGCGCACAGATACGCAGTATTTT | CASSQPGRTDTQYF
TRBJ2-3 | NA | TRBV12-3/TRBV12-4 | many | TGTGCCAGCAGCCAGAGGGGAGATACGCAGTATTTT | CASSQRGDTQYF
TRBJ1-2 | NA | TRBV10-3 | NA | TGTGCCATCAGTGAGAGATACGGTAGCTATGGCTACACCTTC | CAISERYGSYGYTF
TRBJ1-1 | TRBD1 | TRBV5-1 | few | TGCGCCAGCAGCTCCGGGACAGTAATGATGAACACTGAAGCTTTCTTT | CASSSGTVMMNTEAFF
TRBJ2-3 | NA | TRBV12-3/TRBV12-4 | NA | TGTGCCAGCAGTTTCAGTTACTCGGGTACGCAGTATTTT | CASSFSYSGTQYF
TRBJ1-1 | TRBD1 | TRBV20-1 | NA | TGCAGTGCACCAGGACAGGCCACCACTGAAGCTTTCTTT | CSAPGQATTEAFF
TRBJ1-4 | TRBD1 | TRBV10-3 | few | TGTGCCATCAGTGAGTCGGGACAGGGCATACAAAAACTGTTTTTT | CAISESGQGIQKLFF
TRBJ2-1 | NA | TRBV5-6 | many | TGTGCCAGCAGCTTGGCGAGGACATTCTCGGGGCTACACAATGAGCAGTTCTTC | CASSLARTFSGLHNEQFF
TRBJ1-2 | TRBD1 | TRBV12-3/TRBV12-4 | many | TGTGCCAGCAGTTTAGCCCGGACAGGGGCTAACTATGGCTACACCTTC | CASSLARTGANYGYTF
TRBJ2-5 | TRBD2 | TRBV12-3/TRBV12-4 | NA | TGTGCCAGCAGCGCCCGAAAGCGGGGCGAGACCCAGTACTTC | CASSARKRGETQYF